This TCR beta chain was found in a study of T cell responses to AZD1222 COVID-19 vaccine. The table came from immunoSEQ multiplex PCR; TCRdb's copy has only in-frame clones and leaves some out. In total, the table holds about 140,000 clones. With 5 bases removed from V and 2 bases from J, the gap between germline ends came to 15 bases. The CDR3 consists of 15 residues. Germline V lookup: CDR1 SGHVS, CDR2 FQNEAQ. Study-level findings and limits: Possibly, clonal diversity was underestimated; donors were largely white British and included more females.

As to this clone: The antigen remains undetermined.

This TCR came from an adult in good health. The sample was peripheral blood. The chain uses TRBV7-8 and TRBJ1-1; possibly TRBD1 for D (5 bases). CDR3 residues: CASSTPGQGNTEAFF. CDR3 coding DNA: TGTGCCAGCAGCACCCCCGGTCAGGGCAACACTGAAGCTTTCTTT. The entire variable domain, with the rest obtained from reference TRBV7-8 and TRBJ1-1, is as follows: GAGVSQSPRYKVAKRGQDVALRCDPISGHVSLFWYQQALGQGPEFLTYFQNEAQLDKSGLPSDRFFAERPEGSVSTLKIQRTQQEDSAVYLCASSTPGQGNTEAFFGQGTRLTVV.